These 14 T cell receptor beta chains were all obtained from the same sample, sequenced in a study of blood T cell repertoires in COVID-19. Measured with immunoSEQ multiplex PCR; TCRdb has only the in-frame clones, and not every one. This repertoire shows roughly 300,000 clones, around four fifths found once; its top ten account for 7.5% to 10%. Input material: peripheral blood. The receptors were sampled from a woman between 50 and 59 years old who had recovered from COVID-19.

J is TRBJ2-5 and V is TRBV4-2, with 9 bases matching TRBD1. This CDR3 contains 14 residues. Germline-derived CDR1 and CDR2 are LGHNA and YNFKEQ. Trimming at V came to 3 bases and at J to 5 bases, leaving 4 bases not matched to a gene. The CDR3 loop is CASSHRTGEETQYF. The DNA for the CDR3 is TGTGCCAGCAGCCACCGGACAGGGGAGGAGACCCAGTACTTC.

This clone showed up just a few times. The chain is built from TRBV30 and TRBJ2-3, with 8 bases aligning to TRBD2. Trimming removed 5 bases from V and 3 bases from J; junction bases left unmatched: 10. Germline CDR1 and CDR2: GTSNPN and SVGIG (reference sequence). The CDR3 is 15 residues long. The CDR3 spells CAWEAGGWETDTQYF. CDR3 coding DNA: TGTGCCTGGGAGGCGGGGGGCTGGGAGACAGATACGCAGTATTTT.

V gene TRBV7-7 combines with J gene TRBJ1-5; TRBD1 aligns across 10 bases. CDR1 and CDR2 from the germline V gene are SSHAT and FNYEAQ (reference sequence). The CDR3 runs 17 residues. After removal of 5 bases from V and 3 bases from J, the junction contained 10 bases not matched to a gene. The DNA for the CDR3 is TGTGCCAGCAGCGGGCGTGACAGGGGGCACAACAATCAGCCCCAGCATTTT. This sequence encodes CASSGRDRGHNNQPQHF.

This chain connects TRBV19 to TRBJ2-2, with D tentatively TRBD2 (5 bases). The CDR3 has 13 amino acids. Germline V gene lookup returns CDR1 LNHDA and CDR2 SQIVND (reference sequence). V was trimmed by 5 bases and J by 7 bases, leaving 11 bases between them. The CDR3 is CASSPRRDGELFF. For the CDR3, the DNA is TGTGCCAGTAGTCCACGACGGGACGGGGAGCTGTTTTTT.

This chain uses TRBV5-1 with TRBJ2-2; TRBD1 agrees at 8 bases. After removal of 1 base from V and 5 bases from J, the junction contained 4 bases not matched to a gene. Germline assignment: CDR1 SGHRS and CDR2 YFSETQ. This CDR3 contains 15 residues. The CDR3 region is CASSLRQGATGELFF. CDR3 bases: TGCGCCAGCAGCTTGCGGCAGGGGGCTACCGGGGAGCTGTTTTTT. Using reference TRBV5-1 and TRBJ2-2 for the parts outside the CDR3, the full variable domain is KAGVTQTPRYLIKTRGQQVTLSCSPISGHRSVSWYQQTPGQGLQFLFEYFSETQRNKGNFPGRFSGRQFSNSRSEMNVSTLELGDSALYLCASSLRQGATGELFFGEGSRLTVL.

CDR3 bases: TGTGCCAGCAGCGTATCCTCCGGGACAGGGGGGGTGAACACTGAAGCTTTCTTT. This encodes CASSVSSGTGGVNTEAFF. The genes are TRBV9 and TRBJ1-1; 11 bases align to TRBD1. V dropped 1 base and J dropped 0; count of bases not matched to a gene: 8. This CDR3 is 18 amino acids long. Germline loops: CDR1 SGDLS, CDR2 YYNGEE.

The J gene is TRBJ1-4, the V gene TRBV30; D might be TRBD1 (5 bases). Germline V gene sequence: CDR1 GTSNPN, CDR2 SVGIG (reference sequence). V dropped 0 bases and J dropped 8 bases, with 10 bases sitting between them. The CDR3 totals 13 residues. The CDR3 loop reads CAWSVQGSEKLFF. CDR3 nucleotides: TGTGCCTGGAGTGTTCAGGGTAGCGAAAAACTGTTTTTT.

This rearrangement joins TRBV14 to TRBJ1-1, with D possibly matching TRBD1 (6 bases). The length of the CDR3 is 14 residues. Germline values: CDR1 SGHDN, CDR2 FVKESK. V was shortened by 7 bases and J by 4 bases, with 16 bases between the two germline ends. The CDR3 nucleotides read TGTGCCAGCAACCACGCAGGGGTAAGCACTGAAGCTTTCTTT. This sequence encodes CASNHAGVSTEAFF.

The chain carries TRBV7-2 and TRBJ2-1; D gene ambiguous. The CDR3 is made up of 16 amino acids. Trimming stripped 3 bases from V and 4 bases from J, with 16 bases between. Germline assignment: CDR1 SGHTA and CDR2 FQGNSA. CDR3 coding DNA: TGTGCCAGCAGCTTGTCGTGGGCCTCCGTTTACAATGAGCAGTTCTTC. It specifies CASSLSWASVYNEQFF.

The rearrangement uses TRBV9 and TRBJ2-7; possible D gene TRBD2, 5 bases. This CDR3 spans 17 amino acids. Germline lookup yields CDR1 SGDLS and CDR2 YYNGEE. Trimming took off 2 bases at V and 0 bases at J, with 18 bases between the two ends. CDR3 in DNA: TGTGCCAGCAGCGTCGTGCTAGCACGGAAGAGCTCCTACGAGCAGTACTTC. Translating it yields CASSVVLARKSSYEQYF.

This clone showed up just once. The chain is built from TRBV3-1 (or the pseudogene TRBV3-2) and TRBJ2-1, with 8 bases identical to TRBD2. CDR1 is LGHDT and CDR2 is YNNKEL in the germline V gene (reference sequence). V was clipped by 3 bases and J by 0 bases; unmatched bases: 4. There are 16 residues in the CDR3. The CDR3 DNA sequence: TGTGCCAGCAGCCACCCTCGGGGGGGCTCCTACAATGAGCAGTTCTTC. Translated, it gives CASSHPRGGSYNEQFF.

This chain connects TRBV27 to TRBJ1-3, with 9 bases fitting TRBD1. V was clipped by 6 bases and J by 2 bases; unmatched bases: 8. The CDR3 extends over 16 amino acids. CDR1 is MNHEY, CDR2 SMNVEV, per germline (reference sequence). Here the CDR3 DNA reads TGTGCCAGCAGCCATGACCGGGACAGGGCTGGAAACACCATATATTTT. Protein: CASSHDRDRAGNTIYF.

This clone was detected only a few times. The chain employs TRBV7-2 and TRBJ2-7; TRBD1 aligns across 7 bases. Germline loops: CDR1 SGHTA, CDR2 FQGNSA. The length of the CDR3 is 13 residues. V dropped 6 bases and J dropped 3; count of bases not matched to a gene: 5. CDR3 in amino acids: CASRPRQGYEQYF. The CDR3 bases are TGTGCCAGCAGGCCCCGACAGGGCTACGAGCAGTACTTC.

The rearrangement uses TRBV29-1 and TRBJ2-1, with TRBD2 matching 10 bases. Germline trimming cut 4 bases from V and 5 bases from J; bases unmatched to any gene: 8. The germline V gene encodes CDR1 SQVTM and CDR2 ANQGSEA. The CDR3 runs 15 residues. CDR3 amino acids: CSVAPLLAGDNEQFF. In nucleotides, the CDR3 is TGCAGCGTTGCCCCGTTGCTAGCGGGGGACAATGAGCAGTTCTTC.